This TCR beta chain was identified in a study of blood T cells in healthy people across ages. Through a sample-barcoded 5' primer and a J-beta primer mix, a second PCR was run for roughly 6 to 11 cycles. All samples gave at least 2.5 million CDR3-containing paired-end reads. One entry per CDR3 protein results from TCRdb running MiXCR on the 5' RACE reads. The table shows 600,000 to 900,000 distinct CDR3 sequences, with roughly 25% occurring only once. CDR1 is LGHNA, CDR2 YNFKEQ, per germline. The CDR3 covers 15 residues. The ends lost 0 bases at V and 5 bases at J; junction bases unmatched: 5. In addition, the sample was reused for a study of T cells of mothers and their children.

This TCR came from a boy aged 5-17 years in good health. The chain carries TRBV4-2 and TRBJ1-1; 8 nucleotides line up with TRBD1. The sequenced sample consisted of blood. The CDR3 loop reads CASSQDETGGTEAFF. The CDR3 DNA reads as TGTGCCAGCAGCCAAGATGAAACAGGGGGGACTGAAGCTTTCTTT.